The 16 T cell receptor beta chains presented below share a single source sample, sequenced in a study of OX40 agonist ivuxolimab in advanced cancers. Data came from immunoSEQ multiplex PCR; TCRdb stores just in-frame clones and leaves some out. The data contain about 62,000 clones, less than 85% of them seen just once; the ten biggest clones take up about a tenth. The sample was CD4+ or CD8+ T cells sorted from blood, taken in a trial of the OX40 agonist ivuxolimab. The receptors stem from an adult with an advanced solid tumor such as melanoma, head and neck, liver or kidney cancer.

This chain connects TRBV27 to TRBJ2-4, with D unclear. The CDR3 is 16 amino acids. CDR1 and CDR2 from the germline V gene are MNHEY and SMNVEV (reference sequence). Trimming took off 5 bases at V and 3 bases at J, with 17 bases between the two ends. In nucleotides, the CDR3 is TGTGCCAGCAGTCCCGACATAAACCAATTCAAAAACATTCAGTACTTC. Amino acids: CASSPDINQFKNIQYF.

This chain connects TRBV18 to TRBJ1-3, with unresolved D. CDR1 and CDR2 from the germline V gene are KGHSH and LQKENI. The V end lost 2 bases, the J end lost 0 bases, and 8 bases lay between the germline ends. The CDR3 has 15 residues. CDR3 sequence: CASSPSGSSGNTIYF. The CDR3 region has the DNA TGTGCCAGCTCACCAAGCGGCAGCTCTGGAAACACCATATATTTT. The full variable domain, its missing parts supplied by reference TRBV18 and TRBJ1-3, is NAGVMQNPRHLVRRRGQEARLRCSPMKGHSHVYWYRQLPEEGLKFMVYLQKENIIDESGMPKERFSAEFPKEGPSILRIQQVVRGDSAAYFCASSPSGSSGNTIYFGEGSWLTVV.

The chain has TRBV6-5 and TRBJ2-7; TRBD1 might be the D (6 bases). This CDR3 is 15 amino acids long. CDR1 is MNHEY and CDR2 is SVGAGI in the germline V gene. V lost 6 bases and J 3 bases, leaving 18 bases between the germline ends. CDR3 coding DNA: TGTGCCAGCAGACCCGAAGACAGGAGACTCTACGAGCAGTACTTC. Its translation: CASRPEDRRLYEQYF.

The CDR3 loop is CASSSLALGGGYTF. CDR3 bases: TGTGCCAGCAGCTCTCTGGCCCTGGGAGGTGGCTACACCTTC. The V and J genes are TRBV11-1 and TRBJ1-2; D not certain. The CDR3 contains 14 residues. In germline, CDR1 is SGHAT, CDR2 FQDESV (reference sequence). Trimming stripped 4 bases from V and 7 bases from J, with 16 bases between.

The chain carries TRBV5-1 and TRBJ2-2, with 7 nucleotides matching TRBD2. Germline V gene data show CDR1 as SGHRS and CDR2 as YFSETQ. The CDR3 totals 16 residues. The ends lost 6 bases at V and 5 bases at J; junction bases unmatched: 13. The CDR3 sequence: CASTPQAAAGTGELFF. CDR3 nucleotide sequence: TGCGCCAGCACCCCACAGGCGGCAGCGGGAACCGGGGAGCTGTTTTTT.

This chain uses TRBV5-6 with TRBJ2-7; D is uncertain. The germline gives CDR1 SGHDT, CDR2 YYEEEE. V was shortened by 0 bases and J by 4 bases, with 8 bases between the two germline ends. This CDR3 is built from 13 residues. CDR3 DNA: TGTGCCAGCAGCTTGGGACACTTATACGAGCAGTACTTC. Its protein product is CASSLGHLYEQYF.

CDR3 in DNA: TGTGCCAGCAGCCCTCGCGGTGAAAAACTGTTTTTT. Translating gives CASSPRGEKLFF. V and J are TRBV5-5 and TRBJ1-4; D gene uncertain. Per the germline V gene, CDR1 is SGHKS and CDR2 is YYEKEE (reference sequence). The CDR3 sequence is 12 residues long. The V and J ends lost 4 bases and 7 bases respectively, with 8 bases between them.

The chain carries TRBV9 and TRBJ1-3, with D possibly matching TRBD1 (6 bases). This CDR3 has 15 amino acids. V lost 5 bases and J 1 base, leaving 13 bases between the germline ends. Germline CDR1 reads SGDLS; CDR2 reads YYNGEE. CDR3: CASSPGVDSGNTIYF. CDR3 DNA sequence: TGTGCCAGCAGTCCAGGGGTCGATTCTGGAAACACCATATATTTT.

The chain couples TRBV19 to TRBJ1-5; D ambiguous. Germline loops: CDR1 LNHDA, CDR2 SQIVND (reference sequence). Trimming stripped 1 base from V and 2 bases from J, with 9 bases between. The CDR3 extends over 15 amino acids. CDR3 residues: CASSIARFGNQPQHF. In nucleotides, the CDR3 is TGTGCCAGTAGTATAGCCAGGTTCGGCAATCAGCCCCAGCATTTT.

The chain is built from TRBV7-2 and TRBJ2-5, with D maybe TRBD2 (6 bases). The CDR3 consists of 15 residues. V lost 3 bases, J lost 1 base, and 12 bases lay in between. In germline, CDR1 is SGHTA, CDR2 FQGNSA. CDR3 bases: TGTGCCAGCAGCTTGTATCGGGGGACCCAAGAGACCCAGTACTTC. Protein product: CASSLYRGTQETQYF.

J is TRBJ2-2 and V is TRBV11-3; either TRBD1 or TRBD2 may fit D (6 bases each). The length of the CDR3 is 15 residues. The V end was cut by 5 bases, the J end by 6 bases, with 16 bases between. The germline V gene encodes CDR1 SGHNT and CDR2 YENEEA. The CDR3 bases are TGTGCCAGCAGCCTAGGGGGAGGAGTCGCCGGGGAGCTGTTTTTT. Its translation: CASSLGGGVAGELFF.

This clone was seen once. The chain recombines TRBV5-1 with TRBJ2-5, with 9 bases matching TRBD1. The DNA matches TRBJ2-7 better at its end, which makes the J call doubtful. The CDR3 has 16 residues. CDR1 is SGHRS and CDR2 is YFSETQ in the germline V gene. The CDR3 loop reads CASSSTTGGGSYEQYF. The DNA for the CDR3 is TGCGCCAGCAGTTCTACTACAGGGGGCGGCTCCTACGAGCAGTACTTC.

CDR3 in amino acids: CSVQTGSFSYNEQFF. The CDR3 nucleotides are TGCAGCGTCCAAACAGGGTCCTTCTCCTACAATGAGCAGTTCTTC. The genes are TRBV29-1 and TRBJ2-1; the D gene is possibly TRBD1 (6 bases). The V gene lost 6 bases and the J gene lost 0 bases, with 15 bases spanning the gap. Germline V gene data show CDR1 as SQVTM and CDR2 as ANQGSEA. The CDR3 is 15 amino acids.

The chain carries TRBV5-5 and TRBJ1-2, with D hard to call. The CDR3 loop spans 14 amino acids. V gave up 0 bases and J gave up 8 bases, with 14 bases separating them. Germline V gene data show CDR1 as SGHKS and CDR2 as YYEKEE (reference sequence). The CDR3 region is CASSLDEYWSGYTF. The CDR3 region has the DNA TGTGCCAGCAGCTTGGACGAATACTGGAGCGGCTACACCTTC. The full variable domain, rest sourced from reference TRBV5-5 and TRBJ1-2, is DAGVTQSPTHLIKTRGQQVTLRCSPISGHKSVSWYQQVLGQGPQFIFQYYEKEERGRGNFPDRFSARQFPNYSSELNVNALLLGDSALYLCASSLDEYWSGYTFGSGTRLTVV.

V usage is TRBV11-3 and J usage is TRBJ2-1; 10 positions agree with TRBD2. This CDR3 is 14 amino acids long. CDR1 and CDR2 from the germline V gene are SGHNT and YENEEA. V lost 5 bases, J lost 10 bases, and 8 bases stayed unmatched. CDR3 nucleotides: TGTGCCAGCAGCCCTGTAGCGGGAGGATCCGAGCAGTTCTTC. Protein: CASSPVAGGSEQFF.

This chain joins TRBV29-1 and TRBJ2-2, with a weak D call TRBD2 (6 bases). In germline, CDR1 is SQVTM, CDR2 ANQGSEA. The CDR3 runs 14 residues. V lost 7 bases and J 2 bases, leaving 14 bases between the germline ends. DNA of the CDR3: TGCAGCGCCGTGGGACTGGGCAACACCGGGGAGCTGTTTTTT. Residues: CSAVGLGNTGELFF.